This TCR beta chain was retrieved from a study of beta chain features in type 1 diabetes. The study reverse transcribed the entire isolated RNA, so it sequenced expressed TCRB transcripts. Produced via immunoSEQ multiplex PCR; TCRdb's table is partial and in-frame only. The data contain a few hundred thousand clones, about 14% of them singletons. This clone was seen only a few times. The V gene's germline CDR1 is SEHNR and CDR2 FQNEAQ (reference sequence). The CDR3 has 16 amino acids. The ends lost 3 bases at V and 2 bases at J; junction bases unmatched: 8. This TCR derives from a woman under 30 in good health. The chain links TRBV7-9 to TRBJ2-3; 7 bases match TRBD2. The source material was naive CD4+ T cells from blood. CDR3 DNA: TGTGCCAGCAGCTTGAGTCTAGCGGATTACACAGATACGCAGTATTTT. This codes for CASSLSLADYTDTQYF.